Given below is one T cell receptor beta chain in context. The data are from a study of control samples from healthy donors and cancer patients. Generated by immunoSEQ multiplex PCR, the TCRdb table keeps only in-frame clones and is missing some. The sample records about 170,000 clones, roughly 91% being singletons. The CDR3 consists of 13 residues. Germline V gives CDR1 KGHSH, CDR2 LQKENI. With 6 bases removed from V and 6 bases from J, the gap between germline ends came to 11 bases. The chain is built from TRBV18 and TRBJ2-2; maybe TRBD1 (5 bases). The sequence came from a woman in her 30s in good health. The source material was blood. CDR3 coding DNA: TGTGCCAGCTCCCCTAAGACAGCCGGGGAGCTGTTTTTT. Its protein product is CASSPKTAGELFF.